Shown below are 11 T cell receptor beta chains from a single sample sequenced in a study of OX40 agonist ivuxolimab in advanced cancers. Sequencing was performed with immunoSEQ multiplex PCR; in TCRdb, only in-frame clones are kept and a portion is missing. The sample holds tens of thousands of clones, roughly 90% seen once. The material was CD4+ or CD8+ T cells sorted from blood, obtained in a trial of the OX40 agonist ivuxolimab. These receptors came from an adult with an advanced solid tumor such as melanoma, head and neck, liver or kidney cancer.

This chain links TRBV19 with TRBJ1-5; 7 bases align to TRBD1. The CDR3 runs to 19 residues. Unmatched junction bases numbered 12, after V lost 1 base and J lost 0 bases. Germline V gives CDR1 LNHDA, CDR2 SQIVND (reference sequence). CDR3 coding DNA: TGTGCCAGTAGTATAGGGGTCGGACAGGTGGAATTTAGCAATCAGCCCCAGCATTTT. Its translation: CASSIGVGQVEFSNQPQHF.

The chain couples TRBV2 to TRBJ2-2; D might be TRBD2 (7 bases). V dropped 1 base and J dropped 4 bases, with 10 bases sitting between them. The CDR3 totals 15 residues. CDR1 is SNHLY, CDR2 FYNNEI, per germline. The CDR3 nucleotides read TGTGCCAGCAGTGAAGTGGGAGGGGGCACCGGGGAGCTGTTTTTT. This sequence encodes CASSEVGGGTGELFF.

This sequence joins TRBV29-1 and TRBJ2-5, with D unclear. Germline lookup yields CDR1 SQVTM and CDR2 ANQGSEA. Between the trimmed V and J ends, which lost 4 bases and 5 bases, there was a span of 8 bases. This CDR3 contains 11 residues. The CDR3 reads CSVVGLETQYF. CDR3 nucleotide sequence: TGCAGCGTTGTAGGTTTGGAGACCCAGTACTTC.

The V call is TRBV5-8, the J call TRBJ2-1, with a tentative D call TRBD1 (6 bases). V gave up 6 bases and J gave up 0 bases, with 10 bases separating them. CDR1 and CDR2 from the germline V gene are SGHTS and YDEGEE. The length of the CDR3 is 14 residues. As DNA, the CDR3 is TGTGCCAGCACGACAGGAGCCTCCTACAATGAGCAGTTCTTC. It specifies CASTTGASYNEQFF.

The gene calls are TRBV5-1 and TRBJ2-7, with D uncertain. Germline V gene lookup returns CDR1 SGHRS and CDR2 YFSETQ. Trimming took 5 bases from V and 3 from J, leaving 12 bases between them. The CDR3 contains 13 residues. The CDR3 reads CASRSTRDYEQYF. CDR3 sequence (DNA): TGCGCCAGCAGGTCTACTCGCGACTACGAGCAGTACTTC.

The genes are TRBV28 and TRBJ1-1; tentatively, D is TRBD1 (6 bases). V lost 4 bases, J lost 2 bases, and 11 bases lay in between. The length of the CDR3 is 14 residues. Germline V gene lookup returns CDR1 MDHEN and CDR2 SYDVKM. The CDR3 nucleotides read TGTGCCAGCAGTTACTGGACAGACAACACTGAAGCTTTCTTT. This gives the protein CASSYWTDNTEAFF.

CDR3 sequence: CASSLGTGKNQPQHF. For the CDR3, the DNA is TGTGCCAGCAGTTTGGGGACAGGGAAAAATCAGCCCCAGCATTTT. The V gene is TRBV28, the J gene TRBJ1-5, with 9 bases aligning to TRBD1. V trimming: 3 bases; J trimming: 4 bases; junction bases outside the gene matches: 4. Per germline, CDR1 MDHEN and CDR2 SYDVKM. There are 15 residues in the CDR3.

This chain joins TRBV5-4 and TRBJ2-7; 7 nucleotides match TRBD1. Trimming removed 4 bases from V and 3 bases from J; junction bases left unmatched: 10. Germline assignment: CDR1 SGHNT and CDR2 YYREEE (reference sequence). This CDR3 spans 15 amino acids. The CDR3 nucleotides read TGTGCCAGCAGCCGGGACAGAGCGGTAGTCTACGAGCAGTACTTC. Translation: CASSRDRAVVYEQYF.

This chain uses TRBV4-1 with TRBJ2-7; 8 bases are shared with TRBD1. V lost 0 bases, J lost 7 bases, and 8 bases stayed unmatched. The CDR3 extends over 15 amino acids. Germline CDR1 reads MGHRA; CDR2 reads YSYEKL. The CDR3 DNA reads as TGCGCCAGCAGCCAAGATCCGGGCAGGGGGCGGGAGCAGTACTTC. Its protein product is CASSQDPGRGREQYF.

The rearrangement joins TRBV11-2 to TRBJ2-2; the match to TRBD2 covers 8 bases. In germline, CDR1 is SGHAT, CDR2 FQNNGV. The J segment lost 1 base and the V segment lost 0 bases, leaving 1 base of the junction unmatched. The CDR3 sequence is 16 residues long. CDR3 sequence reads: CASSLELAVNTGELFF. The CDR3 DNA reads TGTGCCAGCAGCTTAGAACTAGCGGTGAACACCGGGGAGCTGTTTTTT.

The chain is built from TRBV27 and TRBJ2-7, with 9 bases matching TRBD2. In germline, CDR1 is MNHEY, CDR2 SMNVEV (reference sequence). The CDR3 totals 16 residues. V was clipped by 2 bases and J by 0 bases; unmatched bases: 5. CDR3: CASSLLGSGSSYEQYF. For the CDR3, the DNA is TGTGCCAGCAGTTTACTGGGTAGCGGGAGCTCCTACGAGCAGTACTTC.